The next 6 T cell receptor beta chains were all read from a single sample in a study of blood T cell repertoires in COVID-19. TCRdb's copy holds only in-frame clones and misses some; the assay was immunoSEQ multiplex PCR. The sample carries more than 85,000 clones, less than 85% recorded once. Sequences were obtained from peripheral blood. The receptor set was obtained from a woman of 80 years or more with acute or convalescent COVID-19.

The J gene is TRBJ2-3, the V gene TRBV7-3; 12 positions agree with TRBD2. Per the germline V gene, CDR1 is SGHTA and CDR2 is FQGTGA. Trimming removed 2 bases from V and 0 bases from J; junction bases left unmatched: 3. CDR3 size: 17 residues. CDR3 residues: CASSLGLAGTSTDTQYF. For the CDR3, the DNA is TGTGCCAGCAGCTTAGGACTAGCGGGGACAAGCACAGATACGCAGTATTTT.

This clone turned up a few times. This rearrangement joins TRBV7-9 to TRBJ2-3; unclear D gene. The CDR3 length is 16 residues. The V end lost 5 bases, the J end lost 0 bases, and 15 bases lay between the germline ends. CDR1 and CDR2 (germline): SEHNR, FQNEAQ (reference sequence). For the CDR3, the DNA is TGTGCCAGCAGCCCTCGACTGGATTCTAGCACAGATACGCAGTATTTT. This codes for CASSPRLDSSTDTQYF.

The CDR3 DNA reads as TGTGCCAGCAGTTTTACTCCCACAGATACGCAGTATTTT. Translation gives CASSFTPTDTQYF. The chain uses TRBV27 and TRBJ2-3; D gene uncertain. Trimming cost V 3 bases and J 2 bases, with 6 bases left between them. This CDR3 contains 13 residues. The germline gives CDR1 MNHEY, CDR2 SMNVEV (reference sequence).

This chain uses TRBV5-4 with TRBJ2-3; TRBD1 is a possible D gene (5 bases). Germline lookup yields CDR1 SGHNT and CDR2 YYREEE (reference sequence). The CDR3 is made up of 15 amino acids. V was shortened by 0 bases and J by 0 bases, with 8 bases between the two germline ends. The CDR3 region has the DNA TGTGCCAGCAGCTTGGACAGGTCTAGCACAGATACGCAGTATTTT. As protein: CASSLDRSSTDTQYF.

V and J are TRBV19 and TRBJ1-2; D is uncertain. CDR1 is LNHDA and CDR2 is SQIVND in the germline V gene (reference sequence). The CDR3 sequence is 14 residues long. Trimming pared 0 bases from V and 7 bases from J, leaving 12 bases between. The CDR3 reads CASSIDPAYGGYTF. In nucleotides, the CDR3 is TGTGCCAGTAGTATAGACCCCGCATACGGTGGCTACACCTTC.

The V and J genes are TRBV29-1 and TRBJ2-5, with TRBD2 identical over 14 bases. The CDR3 length is 15 residues. Per the germline V gene, CDR1 is SQVTM and CDR2 is ANQGSEA. V was clipped by 7 bases and J by 1 base; unmatched bases: 5. The CDR3 protein is CSATGTSGSQETQYF. The DNA for the CDR3 is TGCAGCGCCACCGGGACTAGCGGGAGCCAAGAGACCCAGTACTTC. Full variable domain (rest looked up from reference TRBV29-1 and TRBJ2-5): SAVISQKPSRDICQRGTSLTIQCQVDSQVTMMFWYRQQPGQSLTLIATANQGSEATYESGFVIDKFPISRPNLTFSTLTVSNMSPEDSSIYLCSATGTSGSQETQYFGPGTRLLVL.